This T cell receptor (beta chain) emerged from a study of T-cell memory formation after mild COVID-19. About this clonotype itself: Antigen specificity is unknown.

Regarding the study as a whole: Contracting CD4+ clones lay largely in CM and EM, with CD8+ ones residing in EMRA. The SARS-CoV-2 specificity of second-wave clones reaching peak at day 37 remained unverified.

Trimming at V came to 6 bases and at J to 10 bases, leaving 17 bases not matched to a gene. Germline V gives CDR1 SEHNR, CDR2 FQNEAQ (reference sequence). This CDR3 has 16 residues. With constant-segment primers, 5'RACE yielded cDNA libraries of TCR alpha and TCR beta that carried sample barcodes and UMIs. One entry per CDR3 protein, called by TCRdb with MiXCR from the 5' RACE reads. Of fewer than 400,000 distinct CDR3 sequences listed, roughly 15% were seen once; the top ten hold 20% to 25%. The clonotype originates from a man aged 18-30 years who had mild COVID-19 (a few samples of this study predate the infection). Cell type and time point are not known. V is TRBV7-9 and J is TRBJ2-1, with TRBD2 matching 8 bases. The sample taken for sequencing was PBMCs or a T cell subset sorted from them (not recorded which). CDR3 protein: CASSVASGTSRYEQFF. The DNA for the CDR3 is TGTGCCAGCAGTGTAGCGTCGGGGACTAGTAGGTACGAGCAGTTCTTC.